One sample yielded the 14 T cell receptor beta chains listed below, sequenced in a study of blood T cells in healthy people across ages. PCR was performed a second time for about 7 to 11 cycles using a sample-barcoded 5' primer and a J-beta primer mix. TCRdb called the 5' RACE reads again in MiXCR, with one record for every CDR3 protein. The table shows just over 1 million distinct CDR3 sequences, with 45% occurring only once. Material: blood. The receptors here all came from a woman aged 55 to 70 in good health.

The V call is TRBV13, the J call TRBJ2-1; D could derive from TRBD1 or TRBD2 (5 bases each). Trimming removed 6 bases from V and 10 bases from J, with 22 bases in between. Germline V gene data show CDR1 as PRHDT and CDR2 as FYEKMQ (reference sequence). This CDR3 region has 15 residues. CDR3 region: CASSYRDQASKEQFF. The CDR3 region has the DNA TGTGCCAGCAGTTACCGGGACCAAGCATCCAAGGAGCAGTTCTTC.

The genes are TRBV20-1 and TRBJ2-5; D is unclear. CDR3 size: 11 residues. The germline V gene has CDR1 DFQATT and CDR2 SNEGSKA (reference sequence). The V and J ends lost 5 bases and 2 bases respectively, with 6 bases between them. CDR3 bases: TGCAGTGCTTTTATTCAAGAGACCCAGTACTTC. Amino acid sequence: CSAFIQETQYF.

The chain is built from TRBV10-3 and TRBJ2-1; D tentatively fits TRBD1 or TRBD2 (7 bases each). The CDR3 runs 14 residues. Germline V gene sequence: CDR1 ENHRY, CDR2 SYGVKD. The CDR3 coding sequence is TGTGGATGCCAGGGGGGGCCGCCGGACAATGAGCAGTTCTTC. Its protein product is CGCQGGPPDNEQFF.

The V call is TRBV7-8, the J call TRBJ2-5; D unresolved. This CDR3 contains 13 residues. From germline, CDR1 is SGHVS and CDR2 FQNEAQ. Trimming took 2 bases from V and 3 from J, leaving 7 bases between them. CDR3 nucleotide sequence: TGTGCCAGCAGCTTATTAGTTAAAGAGACCCAGTACTTC. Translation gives CASSLLVKETQYF.

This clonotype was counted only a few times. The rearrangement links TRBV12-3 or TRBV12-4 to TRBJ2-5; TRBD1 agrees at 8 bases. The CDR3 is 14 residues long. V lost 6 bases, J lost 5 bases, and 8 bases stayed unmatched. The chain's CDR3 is CASSRRQGRETQYF. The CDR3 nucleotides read TGTGCCAGCAGCCGCAGACAGGGGAGGGAGACCCAGTACTTC.

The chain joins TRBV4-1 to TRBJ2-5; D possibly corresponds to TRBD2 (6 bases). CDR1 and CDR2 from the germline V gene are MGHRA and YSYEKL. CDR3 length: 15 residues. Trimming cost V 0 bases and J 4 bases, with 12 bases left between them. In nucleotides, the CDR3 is TGCGCCAGCAGCCAAGATCGGGGGAGTGGAGAGACCCAGTACTTC. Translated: CASSQDRGSGETQYF.

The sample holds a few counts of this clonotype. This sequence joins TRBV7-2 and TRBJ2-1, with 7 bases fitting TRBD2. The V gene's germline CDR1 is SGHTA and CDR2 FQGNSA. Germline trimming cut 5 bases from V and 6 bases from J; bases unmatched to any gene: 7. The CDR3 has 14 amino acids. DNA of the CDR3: TGTGCCAGCAGCCCCCGACTAGCCCTCAATGAGCAGTTCTTC. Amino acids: CASSPRLALNEQFF.

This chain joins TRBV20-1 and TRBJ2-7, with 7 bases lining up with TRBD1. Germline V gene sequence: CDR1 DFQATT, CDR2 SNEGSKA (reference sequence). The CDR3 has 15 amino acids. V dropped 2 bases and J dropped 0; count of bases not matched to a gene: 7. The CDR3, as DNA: TGCAGTGCTAGACTACACGGGACAGCCTCCTACGAGCAGTACTTC. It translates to CSARLHGTASYEQYF.

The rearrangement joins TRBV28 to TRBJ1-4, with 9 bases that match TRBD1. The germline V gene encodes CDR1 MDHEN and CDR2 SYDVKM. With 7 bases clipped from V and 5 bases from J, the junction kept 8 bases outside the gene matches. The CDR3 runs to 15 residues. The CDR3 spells CASTPGGQGNEKLFF. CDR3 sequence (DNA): TGTGCCAGCACCCCCGGAGGACAGGGGAATGAAAAACTGTTTTTT.

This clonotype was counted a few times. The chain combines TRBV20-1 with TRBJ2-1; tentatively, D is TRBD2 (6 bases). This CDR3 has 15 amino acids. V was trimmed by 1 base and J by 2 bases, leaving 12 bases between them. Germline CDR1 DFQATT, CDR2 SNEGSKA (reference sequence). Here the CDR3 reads CSARGLVTPYNEQFF. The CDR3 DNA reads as TGCAGTGCTAGAGGACTAGTAACCCCCTACAATGAGCAGTTCTTC.

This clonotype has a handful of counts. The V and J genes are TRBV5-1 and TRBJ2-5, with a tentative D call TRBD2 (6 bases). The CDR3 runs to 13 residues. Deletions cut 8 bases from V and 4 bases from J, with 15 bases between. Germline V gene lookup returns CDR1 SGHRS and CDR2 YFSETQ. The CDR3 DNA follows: TGCGCCAGTCGGGACGGGAGTACAGAGACCCAGTACTTC. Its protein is CASRDGSTETQYF.

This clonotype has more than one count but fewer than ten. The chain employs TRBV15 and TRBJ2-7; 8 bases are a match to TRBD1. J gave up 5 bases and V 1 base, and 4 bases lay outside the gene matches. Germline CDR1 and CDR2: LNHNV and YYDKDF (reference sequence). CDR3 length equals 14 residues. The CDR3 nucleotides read TGTGCCACCAGCAGAGGGACAGGGACCCACGAGCAGTACTTC. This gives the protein CATSRGTGTHEQYF.

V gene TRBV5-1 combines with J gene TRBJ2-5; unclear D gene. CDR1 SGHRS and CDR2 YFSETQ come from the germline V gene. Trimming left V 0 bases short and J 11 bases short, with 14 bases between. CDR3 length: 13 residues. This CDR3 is CASSLAQYDEQYF. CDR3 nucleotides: TGCGCCAGCAGCTTGGCACAGTACGATGAGCAGTACTTC.

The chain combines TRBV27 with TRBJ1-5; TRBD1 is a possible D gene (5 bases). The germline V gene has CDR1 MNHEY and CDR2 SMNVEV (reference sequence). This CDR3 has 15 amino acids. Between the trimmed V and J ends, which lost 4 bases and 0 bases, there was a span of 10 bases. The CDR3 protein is CASSWGRNSNQPQHF. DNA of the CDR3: TGTGCCAGCAGTTGGGGCAGAAATAGCAATCAGCCCCAGCATTTT.